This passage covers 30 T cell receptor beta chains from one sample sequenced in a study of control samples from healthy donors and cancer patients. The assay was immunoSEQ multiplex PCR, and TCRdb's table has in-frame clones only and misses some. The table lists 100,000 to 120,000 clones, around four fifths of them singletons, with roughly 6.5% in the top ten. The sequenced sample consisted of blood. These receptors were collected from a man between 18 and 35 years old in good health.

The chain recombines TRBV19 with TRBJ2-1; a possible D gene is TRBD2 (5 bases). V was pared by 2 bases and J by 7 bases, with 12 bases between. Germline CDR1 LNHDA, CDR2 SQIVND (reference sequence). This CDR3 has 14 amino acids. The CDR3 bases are TGTGCCAGTAGTATAACGGGGTGGGGTAATGAGCAGTTCTTC. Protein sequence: CASSITGWGNEQFF.

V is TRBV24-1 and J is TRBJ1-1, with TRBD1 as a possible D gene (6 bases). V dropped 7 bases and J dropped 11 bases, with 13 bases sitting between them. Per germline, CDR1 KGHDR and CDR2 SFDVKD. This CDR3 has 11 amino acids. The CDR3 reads CATRQGNEAFF. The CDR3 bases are TGTGCCACCAGACAGGGCAATGAGGCTTTCTTT.

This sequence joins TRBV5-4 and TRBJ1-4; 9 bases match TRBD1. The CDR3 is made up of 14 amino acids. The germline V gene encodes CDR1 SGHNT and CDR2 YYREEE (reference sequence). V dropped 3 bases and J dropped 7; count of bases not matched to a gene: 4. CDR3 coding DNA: TGTGCCAGCAGCTCGGACAGGGGAAGTGAAAAACTGTTTTTT. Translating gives CASSSDRGSEKLFF. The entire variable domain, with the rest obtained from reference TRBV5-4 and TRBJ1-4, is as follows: ETGVTQSPTHLIKTRGQQVTLRCSSQSGHNTVSWYQQALGQGPQFIFQYYREEENGRGNFPPRFSGLQFPNYSSELNVNALELDDSALYLCASSSDRGSEKLFFGSGTQLSVL.

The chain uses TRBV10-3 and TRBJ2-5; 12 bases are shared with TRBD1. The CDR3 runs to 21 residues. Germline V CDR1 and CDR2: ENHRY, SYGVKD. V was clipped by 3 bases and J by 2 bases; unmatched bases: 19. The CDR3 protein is CAISDPGQGARRGAPQETQYF. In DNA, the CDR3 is TGTGCCATCAGTGACCCGGGACAGGGGGCAAGGCGGGGGGCCCCTCAAGAGACCCAGTACTTC.

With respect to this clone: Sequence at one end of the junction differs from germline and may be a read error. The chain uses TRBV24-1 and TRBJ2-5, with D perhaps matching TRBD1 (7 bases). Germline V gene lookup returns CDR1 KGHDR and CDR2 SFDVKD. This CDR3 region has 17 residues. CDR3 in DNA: TGTGCCATCAGTCCCAGGGGGGCGATAGGGTACCAAGAGACCCAGTACTTC. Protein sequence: CAISPRGAIGYQETQYF.

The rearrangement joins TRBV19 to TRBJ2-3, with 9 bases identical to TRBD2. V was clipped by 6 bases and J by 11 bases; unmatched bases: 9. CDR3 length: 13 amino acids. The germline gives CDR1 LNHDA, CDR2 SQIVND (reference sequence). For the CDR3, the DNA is TGTGCCAGTAGATTAGCGGGGGATTCTCGGCAGTATTTT. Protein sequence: CASRLAGDSRQYF.

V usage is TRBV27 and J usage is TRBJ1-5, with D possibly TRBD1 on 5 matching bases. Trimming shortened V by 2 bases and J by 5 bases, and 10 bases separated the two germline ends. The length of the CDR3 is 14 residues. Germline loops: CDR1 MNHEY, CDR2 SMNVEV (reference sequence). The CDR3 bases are TGTGCCAGCAGTTTACGGGACCGAGATCAGCCCCAGCATTTT. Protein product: CASSLRDRDQPQHF.

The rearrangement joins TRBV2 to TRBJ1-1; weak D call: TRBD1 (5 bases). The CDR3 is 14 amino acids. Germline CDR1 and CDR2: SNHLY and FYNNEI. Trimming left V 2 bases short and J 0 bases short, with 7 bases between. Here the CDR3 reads CASSERQMNTEAFF. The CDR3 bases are TGTGCCAGCAGTGAAAGACAGATGAACACTGAAGCTTTCTTT.

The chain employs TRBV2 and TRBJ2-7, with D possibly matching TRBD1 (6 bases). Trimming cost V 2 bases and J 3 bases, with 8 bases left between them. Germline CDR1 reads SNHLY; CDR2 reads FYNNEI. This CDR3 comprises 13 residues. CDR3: CASSETGNYEQYF. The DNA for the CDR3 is TGTGCCAGCAGTGAAACAGGGAACTACGAGCAGTACTTC.

The CDR3 DNA follows: TGTGCCAGCAGTGATCTTAGCGGGGCTCCTAACACCGGGGAGCTGTTTTTT. Encoded protein: CASSDLSGAPNTGELFF. The chain recombines TRBV2 with TRBJ2-2; TRBD2 matches at 8 bases. This CDR3 is 17 amino acids long. In germline, CDR1 is SNHLY, CDR2 FYNNEI. V gave up 3 bases and J gave up 2 bases; unmatched junction bases: 8.

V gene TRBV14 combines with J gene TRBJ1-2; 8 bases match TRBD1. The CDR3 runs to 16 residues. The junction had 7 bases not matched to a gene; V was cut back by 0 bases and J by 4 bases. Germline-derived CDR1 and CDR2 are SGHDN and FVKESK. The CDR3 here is CASSQEHFTGGYGYTF. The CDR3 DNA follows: TGTGCCAGCAGCCAAGAACATTTCACAGGGGGCTATGGCTACACCTTC. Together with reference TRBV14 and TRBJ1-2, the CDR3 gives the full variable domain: EAGVTQFPSHSVIEKGQTVTLRCDPISGHDNLYWYRRVMGKEIKFLLHFVKESKQDESGMPNNRFLAERTGGTYSTLKVQPAELEDSGVYFCASSQEHFTGGYGYTFGSGTRLTVV.

CDR3 DNA: TGTGCCAGCAGCTTAGCCCCCCCCGGGGCGCGGGGGACCGAAGAGACCCAGTACTTC. Translation: CASSLAPPGARGTEETQYF. The chain recombines TRBV11-2 with TRBJ2-5; 7 nucleotides line up with TRBD2. Losses at the gene ends were 1 base for V and 3 bases for J; bases not matched to a gene: 17. The CDR3 is made up of 19 amino acids. Germline V lookup: CDR1 SGHAT, CDR2 FQNNGV.

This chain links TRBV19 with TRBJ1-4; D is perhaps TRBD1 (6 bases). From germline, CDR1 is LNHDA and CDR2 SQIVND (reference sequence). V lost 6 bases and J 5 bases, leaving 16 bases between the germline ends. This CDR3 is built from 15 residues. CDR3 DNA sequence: TGTGCCAGTAGCTCAAGACAGGCGGGAAATGAAAAACTGTTTTTT. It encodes CASSSRQAGNEKLFF.

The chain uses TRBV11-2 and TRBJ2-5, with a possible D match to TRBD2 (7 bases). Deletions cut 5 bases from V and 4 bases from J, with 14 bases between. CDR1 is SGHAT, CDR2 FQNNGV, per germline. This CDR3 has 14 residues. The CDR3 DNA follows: TGTGCCAGCAGCGCGGGGGCTAGCGGAGAGACCCAGTACTTC. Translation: CASSAGASGETQYF. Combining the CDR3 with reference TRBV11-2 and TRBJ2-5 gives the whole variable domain EAGVAQSPRYKIIEKRQSVAFWCNPISGHATLYWYQQILGQGPKLLIQFQNNGVVDDSQLPKDRFSAERLKGVDSTLKIQPAKLEDSAVYLCASSAGASGETQYFGPGTRLLVL.

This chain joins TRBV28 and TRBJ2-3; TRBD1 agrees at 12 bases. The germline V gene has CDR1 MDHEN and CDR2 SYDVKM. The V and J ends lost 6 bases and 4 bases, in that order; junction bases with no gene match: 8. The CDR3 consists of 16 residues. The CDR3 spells CASSVPGQGAADTQYF. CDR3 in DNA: TGTGCCAGCAGCGTCCCGGGACAGGGGGCTGCAGATACGCAGTATTTT.

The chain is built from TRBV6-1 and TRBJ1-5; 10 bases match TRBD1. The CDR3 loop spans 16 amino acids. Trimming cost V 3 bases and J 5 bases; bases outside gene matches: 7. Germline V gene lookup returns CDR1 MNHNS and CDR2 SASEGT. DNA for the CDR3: TGTGCCAGCAGTGAGACGAAGACAGGGGGCTATCAGCCCCAGCATTTT. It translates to CASSETKTGGYQPQHF.

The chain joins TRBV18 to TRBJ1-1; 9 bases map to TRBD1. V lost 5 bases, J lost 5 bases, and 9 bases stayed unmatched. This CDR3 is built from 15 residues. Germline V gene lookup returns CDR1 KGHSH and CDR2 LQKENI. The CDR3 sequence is CASSTRTGDGTEAFF. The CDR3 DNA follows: TGTGCCAGCTCAACCCGGACAGGGGACGGTACTGAAGCTTTCTTT.

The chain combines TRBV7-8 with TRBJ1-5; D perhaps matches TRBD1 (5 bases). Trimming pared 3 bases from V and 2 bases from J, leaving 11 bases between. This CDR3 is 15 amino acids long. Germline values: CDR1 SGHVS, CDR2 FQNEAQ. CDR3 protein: CASSFGGRGNQPQHF. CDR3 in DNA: TGTGCCAGCAGCTTCGGGGGAAGAGGCAATCAGCCCCAGCATTTT.

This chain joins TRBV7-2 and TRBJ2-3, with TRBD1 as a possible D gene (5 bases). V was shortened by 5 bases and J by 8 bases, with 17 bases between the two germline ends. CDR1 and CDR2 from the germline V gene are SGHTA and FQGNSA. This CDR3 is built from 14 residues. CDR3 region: CASSLARQGGTQYF. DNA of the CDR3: TGTGCCAGCAGCCTCGCCCGTCAGGGTGGTACGCAGTATTTT.

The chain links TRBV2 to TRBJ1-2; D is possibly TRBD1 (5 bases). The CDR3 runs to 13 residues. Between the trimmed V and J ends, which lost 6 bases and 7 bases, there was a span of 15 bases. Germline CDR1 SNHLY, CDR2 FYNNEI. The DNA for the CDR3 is TGTGCCAGCAGGAGAGAGGGACCGCGTGGCTACACCTTC. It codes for CASRREGPRGYTF.

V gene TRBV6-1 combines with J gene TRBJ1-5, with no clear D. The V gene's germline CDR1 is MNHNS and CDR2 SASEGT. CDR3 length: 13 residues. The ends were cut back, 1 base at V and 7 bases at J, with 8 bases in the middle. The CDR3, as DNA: TGTGCCAGCAGTGAAGAGGCGGCCCAGCCCCAGCATTTT. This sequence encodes CASSEEAAQPQHF.

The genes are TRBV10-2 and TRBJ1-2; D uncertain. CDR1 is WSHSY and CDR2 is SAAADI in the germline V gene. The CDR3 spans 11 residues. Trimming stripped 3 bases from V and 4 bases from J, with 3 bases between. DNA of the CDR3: TGCGCCAGCAGTGATGTCTATGGCTACACCTTC. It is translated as CASSDVYGYTF.

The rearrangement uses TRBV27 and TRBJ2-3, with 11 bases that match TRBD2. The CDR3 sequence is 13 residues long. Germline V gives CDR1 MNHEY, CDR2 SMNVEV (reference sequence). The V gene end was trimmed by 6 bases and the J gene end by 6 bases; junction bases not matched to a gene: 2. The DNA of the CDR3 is TGTGCCAGCAGGCTAGCGGGGGGTGATACGCAGTATTTT. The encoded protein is CASRLAGGDTQYF.

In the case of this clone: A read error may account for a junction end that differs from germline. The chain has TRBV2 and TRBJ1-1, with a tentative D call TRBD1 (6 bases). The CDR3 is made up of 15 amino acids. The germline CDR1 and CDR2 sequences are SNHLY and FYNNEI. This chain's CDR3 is CASRDRGAVNTEAFF. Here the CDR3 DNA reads TGTGCTAGCAGGGATCGGGGGGCGGTGAACACTGAAGCTTTCTTT. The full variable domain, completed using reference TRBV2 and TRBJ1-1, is EPEVTQTPSHQVTQMGQEVILRCVPISNHLYFYWYRQILGQKVEFLVSFYNNEISEKSEIFDDQFSVERPDGSNFTLKIRSTKLEDSAMYFCASRDRGAVNTEAFFGQGTRLTVV.

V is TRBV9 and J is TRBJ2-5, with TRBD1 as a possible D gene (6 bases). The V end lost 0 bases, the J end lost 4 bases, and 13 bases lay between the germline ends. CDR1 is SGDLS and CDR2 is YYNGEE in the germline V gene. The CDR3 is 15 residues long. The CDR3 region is CASSVVGRGLETQYF. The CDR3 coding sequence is TGTGCCAGCAGCGTAGTCGGCAGGGGTTTAGAGACCCAGTACTTC.

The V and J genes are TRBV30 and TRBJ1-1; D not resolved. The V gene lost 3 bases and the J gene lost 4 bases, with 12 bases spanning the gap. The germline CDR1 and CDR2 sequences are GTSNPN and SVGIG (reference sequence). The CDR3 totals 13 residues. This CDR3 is CAWRRGWFTEAFF. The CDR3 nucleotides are TGTGCCTGGAGAAGAGGTTGGTTCACTGAAGCTTTCTTT.

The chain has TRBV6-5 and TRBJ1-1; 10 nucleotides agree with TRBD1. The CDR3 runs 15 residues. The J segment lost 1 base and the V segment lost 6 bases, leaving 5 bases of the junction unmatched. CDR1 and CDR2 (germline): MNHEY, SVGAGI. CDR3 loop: CASSQDRGTNTEAFF. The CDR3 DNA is TGTGCCAGCAGCCAGGACAGGGGGACGAACACTGAAGCTTTCTTT.

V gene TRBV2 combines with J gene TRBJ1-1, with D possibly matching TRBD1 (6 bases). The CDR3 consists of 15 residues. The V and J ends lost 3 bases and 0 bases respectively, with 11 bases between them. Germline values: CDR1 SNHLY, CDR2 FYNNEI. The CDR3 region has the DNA TGTGCCAGCAGTGAGCAGGGGAGGGTGAACACTGAAGCTTTCTTT. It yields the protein CASSEQGRVNTEAFF.

The CDR3 loop is CHNGGAHSYEQYF. The CDR3 coding sequence is TGTCATAACGGCGGGGCCCACTCCTACGAGCAGTACTTC. J is TRBJ2-7 and V is TRBV19; TRBD2 is a possible D gene (6 bases). The CDR3 spans 13 residues. The germline gives CDR1 LNHDA, CDR2 SQIVND (reference sequence).

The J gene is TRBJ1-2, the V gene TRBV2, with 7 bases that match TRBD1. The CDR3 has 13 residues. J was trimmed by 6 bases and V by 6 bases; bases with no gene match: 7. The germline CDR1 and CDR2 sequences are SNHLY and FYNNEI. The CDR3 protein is CASSPTGSDGYTF. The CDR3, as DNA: TGTGCCAGCAGCCCGACAGGGTCGGATGGCTACACCTTC.